The rows below give T cell receptor beta chains drawn from one sample of a study of blood T cells in healthy people across ages. MiXCR was run by TCRdb on the 5' RACE reads, yielding one entry per CDR3 protein. The profile shows about 780,000 distinct CDR3 sequences, less than 60% of them singletons. Sequenced sample: blood. Source of these receptors: an elderly man in good health. Each CDR3 is given with its conserved first and last residue. A D gene is named only where the DNA matches it firmly. Part of the rows lack a size; the others show once, few, many or a class for expanded clones.

>TRBV20-1|TRBJ2-7|many|.
TGCAGTATTTCAGGTTTGGGGTATGAGCAGTACTTC
CSISGLGYEQYF
>TRBV20-1|TRBJ1-4|.|.
TGCAGTGCTTCGCTACAGGGTAGGAATGAAAAACTGTTTTTT
CSASLQGRNEKLFF
>TRBV7-6|TRBJ1-6|.|.
TGTGCCAGCAGCCCACAGACAGGAATGGATTCACCCCTCCACTTT
CASSPQTGMDSPLHF
>TRBV7-2|TRBJ2-7|few|.
TGTGCCAGCAGCTTAGATCGCAAACACTACGAGCAGTACTTC
CASSLDRKHYEQYF
>TRBV7-2|TRBJ1-5|.|TRBD1
TGTGCCAGCAGCGCCAGACAGGGACAGCCCCAGCATTTT
CASSARQGQPQHF
>TRBV7-2|TRBJ2-3|many|.
TGTGCCAGCAGCTTAGCGGGGGTTACAGATACGCAGTATTTT
CASSLAGVTDTQYF
>TRBV12-3/TRBV12-4|TRBJ1-1|.|.
TGTGCCAGCAAATTACAGGGTATGAACACTGAAGCTTTCTTT
CASKLQGMNTEAFF
>TRBV7-9|TRBJ2-7|.|TRBD2
TGTGCCAGCAGCTCGCTTCGGACTAGCGGGAGTTACGAGCAGTACTTC
CASSSLRTSGSYEQYF
>TRBV2|TRBJ2-3|.|TRBD2
TGTGCCAGCAGGGGACTAGCGGGAGCCCCAGATACGCAGTATTTT
CASRGLAGAPDTQYF
>TRBV4-2|TRBJ2-7|.|.
TGTGCCAGCAGCCACGGATCTCAGGGCTACGAGCAGTACTTC
CASSHGSQGYEQYF
>TRBV7-2|TRBJ2-2|.|TRBD2
TGTGCCAGCAGCCGCTCAGGGACTAGCACCGGGGAGCTGTTTTTT
CASSRSGTSTGELFF
>TRBV7-2|TRBJ2-7|.|.
TGTGCCAGCAGCTTCTCTAGATCCTACGAGCAGTACTTC
CASSFSRSYEQYF
>TRBV5-1|TRBJ2-3|.|TRBD2
TGCGCCAGCAGCCTCACCCCCGGGACTAGCGGTAGCACAGATACGCAGTATTTT
CASSLTPGTSGSTDTQYF
>TRBV18|TRBJ1-1|.|.
TGTGCCAGCTCACCGAAAAAGGGAGGGAACACTGAAGCTTTCTTT
CASSPKKGGNTEAFF
>TRBV10-3|TRBJ2-3|.|TRBD1
TGTGCCATCACCTCGGACAGGGCTAGCACAGATACGCAGTATTTT
CAITSDRASTDTQYF
>TRBV4-3|TRBJ2-6|once|.
TGCGCCAGCAGCCAGGTTAAGACAGCCGGCTCTGGGGCCAACGTCCTGACTTTC
CASSQVKTAGSGANVLTF
>TRBV7-2|TRBJ2-7|.|.
TGTGCCAGCAGCTTAGAGGTGGGGGGAGGTGGCTACGAGCAGTACTTC
CASSLEVGGGGYEQYF
>TRBV9|TRBJ2-1|.|.
TGTGCCAGCAGCGACGGACGGGTTACAGGGAGCGAGCAGTTCTTC
CASSDGRVTGSEQFF
>TRBV7-6|TRBJ2-7|few|.
TGTGCCAGCAGCTTAGGGAGGAACACCTACGAGCAGTACTTC
CASSLGRNTYEQYF
>TRBV12-3/TRBV12-4|TRBJ2-3|.|.
TGTGCCAGCAGTCCACAGGGATCTAGCACAGATATGCAGTATTTT
CASSPQGSSTDMQYF
>TRBV7-2|TRBJ2-7|.|TRBD2
TGTGCCAGCAGCACTCGGACTAGCGGTTACTCCTACGAGCAGTACTTC
CASSTRTSGYSYEQYF
>TRBV20-1|TRBJ2-7|.|TRBD1
TGCAGTGCAGAACCGGGACAGGTATCCTACGAGCAGTACTTC
CSAEPGQVSYEQYF
>TRBV28|TRBJ2-5|.|TRBD1
TGTGCCAGCAGTTCCACCCAGACAGGGGGCTTTAGCCAAGAGACCCAGTACTTC
CASSSTQTGGFSQETQYF
>TRBV2|TRBJ2-4|.|.
TGTGCCAGCAGTGGACGGGACATTCAGTACTTC
CASSGRDIQYF
>TRBV27|TRBJ1-2|.|TRBD1
TGTGCCAGCAGTTTCCCCGGACAGGGGAGTGGCTACACCTTC
CASSFPGQGSGYTF
>TRBV20-1|TRBJ2-3|.|.
TGCAGTGCTAATAAGGGGAAGACAGATACGCAGTATTTT
CSANKGKTDTQYF
>TRBV3-1|TRBJ2-1|.|.
TGTGCCAGCAGCCAAGATCGAGGGGCAGGGGGGATAAATGAGCAGTTCTTC
CASSQDRGAGGINEQFF
>TRBV9|TRBJ1-4|.|.
TGTGCCAGCAGCGCTTCACAGGAGTTTAATGAAAAACTGTTTTTT
CASSASQEFNEKLFF
>TRBV28|TRBJ2-5|.|.
TGTGCCAGCAGTCCGACGGGGTACCTAGAAGAGGGGACCCAGTACTTC
CASSPTGYLEEGTQYF
>TRBV18|TRBJ1-2|once|.
TGTGCCAGCTCACCGGCGGGACATTTGTTCGATGGCTACACCTTC
CASSPAGHLFDGYTF
>TRBV9|TRBJ1-5|few|.
TGTGCCAGCAGCCCCACCGGGAATAGCAATCAGCCCCAGCATTTT
CASSPTGNSNQPQHF
>TRBV29-1|TRBJ2-1|.|.
TGCAGCGTTGAAGTGCGCCACAATGAGCAGTTCTTC
CSVEVRHNEQFF
>TRBV3-1|TRBJ2-1|.|.
TGTGCCAGCAGCCAAGATAGGCGCAAGGCTTATCAAGAGACCCAGTTCTTC
CASSQDRRKAYQETQFF
>TRBV20-1|TRBJ2-1|.|.
TGCAGTGCTCCCGGGACAACCTACAATGAGCAGTTCTTC
CSAPGTTYNEQFF
>TRBV27|TRBJ1-1|few|.
TGTGCCAGCAGTTTTGATGTGAACACTGAAGCTTTCTTT
CASSFDVNTEAFF
>TRBV7-2|TRBJ2-1|few|TRBD2
TGTGCCAGCAGTCAGACTAGCGGCAGATACAATGAGCAGTTCTTC
CASSQTSGRYNEQFF
>TRBV11-2|TRBJ1-4|few|.
TGTGCCAGCAGCTTAGCGGGACGGTTTAATGAAAAACTGTTTTTT
CASSLAGRFNEKLFF
>TRBV21-1|TRBJ1-2|.|.
TGTGCCAGCAGCAAAGGAACGGGGCCCGGTGGCTACACCTTC
CASSKGTGPGGYTF
>TRBV10-3|TRBJ2-1|.|.
TGTGCCATCAGTGAGACAGGTGTAAACTACAATGAGCAGTTCTTC
CAISETGVNYNEQFF
>TRBV20-1|TRBJ1-1|.|.
TGCAGTGCAGGAGGTCTCATGAACACTGAAGCTTTCTTT
CSAGGLMNTEAFF
>TRBV7-8|TRBJ2-1|.|TRBD1
TGTGCCAGCAGCTGGGACAGATTATACAATGAGCAGTTCTTC
CASSWDRLYNEQFF
>TRBV20-1|TRBJ1-1|.|.
TGCAGTGCTAGATCACCATTGAACACTGAAGCTTTCTTT
CSARSPLNTEAFF
>TRBV20-1|TRBJ2-3|.|.
TGCAGTGCTCGCGACTTGATTCTCACAGATACGCAGTATTTT
CSARDLILTDTQYF
>TRBV2|TRBJ1-5|.|.
TGTGCCAGCAGCCCGACGGCCCGAAATCAGCCCCAGCATTTT
CASSPTARNQPQHF
>TRBV18|TRBJ2-7|.|.
TGTGCCAGCTCACCTTTTGGCAGGAGATACGAGCAGTACTTC
CASSPFGRRYEQYF
>TRBV27|TRBJ1-1|.|.
TGTGCCAGCAGTCAATCCTGGACGGGGAACGGTGAAGCTTTCTTT
CASSQSWTGNGEAFF
>TRBV6-1|TRBJ2-6|few|TRBD1
TGTGCCAGCAGTAGGACAGGGGGATTCTCTGGGGCCAACGTCCTGACTTTC
CASSRTGGFSGANVLTF
>TRBV7-9|TRBJ1-4|.|.
TGTGCCAGCAGCTTAGGGCACCGTAATGAAAAACTGTTTTTT
CASSLGHRNEKLFF
>TRBV7-2|TRBJ2-7|few|TRBD2
TGTGCCAGCAGCATCAGACTAGGCGGGAGGGCCTACGAGCAGTACTTC
CASSIRLGGRAYEQYF
>TRBV20-1|TRBJ2-2|few|TRBD2
TGCAGTGCTAGACTACAAAGCGCGGGAGTGGAGACCGGGGAGCTGTTTTTT
CSARLQSAGVETGELFF
>TRBV20-1|TRBJ2-3|.|.
TGCAGTGCTGGATATAGCGGCCGCACAGATACGCAGTATTTT
CSAGYSGRTDTQYF
>TRBV28|TRBJ2-6|many|.
TGTGCCAGCGGATTCAGGTCCTCTGGGGCCAACGTCCTGACTTTC
CASGFRSSGANVLTF
>TRBV28|TRBJ2-7|.|.
TGTGCCAGCAGTGGACCCTCAGGGACCGAGCAGTACTTC
CASSGPSGTEQYF